This entry concerns a single T cell receptor (beta chain). Germline lookup yields CDR1 SGHRS and CDR2 YFSETQ. The CDR3 runs 14 residues. Trimming stripped 0 bases from V and 4 bases from J, with 10 bases between. Assay: immunoSEQ multiplex PCR; the TCRdb copy retains only in-frame clones and omits some. In the table there are some 38,000 clones, roughly 75% of which are singletons. This entry comes from a study of blood T cell repertoires in COVID-19. Study context: Some COVID-19 samples were acute and others convalescent; all came from the United States, Italy and Spain. PBMCs, B-cell-depleted T cells, or T cells provided the cDNA or gDNA that made up the material.

Material for sequencing was peripheral blood. The V gene is TRBV5-1, the J gene TRBJ1-2; a weak D match, TRBD1 (5 bases). This clonotype was sampled from a man aged 65 to 79 with acute or convalescent COVID-19. In nucleotides, the CDR3 is TGCGCCAGCAGCTTGGAGGAGGGGTCCTATGGCTACACCTTC. Translating it yields CASSLEEGSYGYTF. The whole variable domain, filled in from reference TRBV5-1 and TRBJ1-2, reads KAGVTQTPRYLIKTRGQQVTLSCSPISGHRSVSWYQQTPGQGLQFLFEYFSETQRNKGNFPGRFSGRQFSNSRSEMNVSTLELGDSALYLCASSLEEGSYGYTFGSGTRLTVV.